The sequence of this TCR beta chain was determined in a study of a mutant IDH1 vaccine in newly diagnosed glioma. CDR1 and CDR2 from the germline V gene are SQVTM and ANQGSEA. The CDR3 runs 16 residues. V dropped 8 bases and J dropped 5; count of bases not matched to a gene: 16. For this clone: The target antigen is unknown.

The time point denotes: week 5, during vaccination. Alongside topical imiquimod, each dose of vaccine comprised 300 ug of mutant IDH1 20-mer peptide. Assay used: immunoSEQ multiplex PCR; TCRdb lists only in-frame clones, some missing. Of 45,000 to 70,000 clones in the sample, about 80% were seen once. Here the sequenced sample was PBMCs, taken from a glioma patient whose treatment included an IDH1 peptide vaccine. The chain joins TRBV29-1 to TRBJ1-1; 11 bases fit TRBD1. This sequence originates from a young man with glioma. CDR3 DNA: TGCAGCTACGTTCGTGGACAGGGGGCCGGGGGTACTGAAGCTTTCTTT. As protein: CSYVRGQGAGGTEAFF.